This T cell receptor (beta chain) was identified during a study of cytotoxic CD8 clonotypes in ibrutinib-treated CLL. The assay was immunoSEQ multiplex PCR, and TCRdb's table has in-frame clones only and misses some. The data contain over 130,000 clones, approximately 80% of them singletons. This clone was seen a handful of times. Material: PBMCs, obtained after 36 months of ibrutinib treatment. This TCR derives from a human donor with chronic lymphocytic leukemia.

CDR3 nucleotide sequence: TGCAGCGCCGCGCCCCTCGCCAATGAAAAACTGTTTTTT. It encodes CSAAPLANEKLFF. The chain couples TRBV29-1 to TRBJ1-4; the D is unclear. CDR3 length: 13 amino acids. Between the trimmed V and J ends, which lost 7 bases and 5 bases, there was a span of 14 bases. Per germline, CDR1 SQVTM and CDR2 ANQGSEA.